A selection of T cell receptor beta chains follows, all from one sample in a study of siplizumab effects on memory and regulatory T cells. TCRdb's table, derived via immunoSEQ multiplex PCR, lists solely in-frame clones and lacks some. The sample consists of roughly 92,000 clones, about 94% of them appearing once. Sequenced input: non-Treg CD4+ T cells sorted from blood. The receptors come from a human donor in good health. Both conserved end residues are trimmed from each CDR3. Clone size, where shown, is once, few, many, or a class for clones that have expanded.

v_gene,abundance,j_gene,CDR3aa
TRBV11-2,-,TRBJ2-1,ASSLTGSLTNEQF
TRBV11-2,-,TRBJ2-1,ASSLDRVHNEQF
TRBV2,-,TRBJ2-2,ARGGTAYSGELF
TRBV5-1,once,TRBJ2-2,ASSLYSSGELF
TRBV4-1,once,TRBJ1-3,ASSQPTGRSGNTIY
TRBV30,-,TRBJ2-7,AWSGQLYEQY
TRBV5-4,-,TRBJ2-7,ASSLGLNKGGEQY
TRBV5-1,-,TRBJ2-5,ASSFLGGDQETQY
TRBV5-1,-,TRBJ2-1,ASSLDGQGAYNEQF
TRBV6-1,-,TRBJ1-2,ASSEIPGTRGYT
TRBV2,few,TRBJ2-3,ASTRERADTQY
TRBV5-1,-,TRBJ1-1,ASSLGTETEAF
TRBV5-1,-,TRBJ2-5,ASSLAAAEETQY
TRBV19,-,TRBJ2-1,ASRGDYNEQF
TRBV2,-,TRBJ2-1,ASRFDDPIHF